This T cell receptor beta chain is drawn from a study of blood T cell repertoires in COVID-19. Study-wide context: PBMCs, B-cell-depleted T cells, or T cells were the source of the cDNA or gDNA that made up the material.

V was pared by 6 bases and J by 1 base, with 2 bases of the junction left unmatched. CDR1 is MDHEN, CDR2 SYDVKM, per germline. This CDR3 has 14 residues. Measured with immunoSEQ multiplex PCR; TCRdb has only the in-frame clones, and not every one. The sample has about 190,000 clones, 86% seen once; the top ten hold roughly 2.9%. V usage is TRBV28 and J usage is TRBJ2-7; 11 nucleotides match TRBD2. The sequenced sample consisted of peripheral blood. The TCR originated in a woman in her twenties or thirties with active or convalescent COVID-19. CDR3 amino acids: CASSRLAGSYEQYF. CDR3 in DNA: TGTGCCAGCAGCCGACTAGCGGGGTCCTACGAGCAGTACTTC. The whole variable domain, filled in from reference TRBV28 and TRBJ2-7, reads DVKVTQSSRYLVKRTGEKVFLECVQDMDHENMFWYRQDPGLGLRLIYFSYDVKMKEKGDIPEGYSVSREKKERFSLILESASTNQTSMYLCASSRLAGSYEQYFGPGTRLTVT.